The present entry profiles one TCR beta chain with its context. The data belong to a study of blood T cell repertoires in COVID-19. Study in general: From T cells, B-cell-depleted T cells, or PBMCs came the material, which was cDNA or gDNA.

Authors' methods: Amplification with reference gene primers provided the estimates of nucleated cell counts. Here immunoSEQ multiplex PCR was the method, and the copy in TCRdb shows in-frame clones only, minus some. V, J and clone size derive from that table, while D and trimming were established from the DNA sequence. The sample includes roughly 230,000 clones, 88% of them seen just once. Trimming removed 2 bases from V and 8 bases from J, with 12 bases in between. CDR3 length: 13 residues. Germline values: CDR1 MNHEY, CDR2 SVGAGI. The gene calls are TRBV6-5 and TRBJ1-1, with D possibly being TRBD1 (5 bases). Material for sequencing was peripheral blood. The clonotype was recovered from a man in his 70s with acute or convalescent COVID-19. The CDR3 sequence: CASSYEYRREAFF. Here the CDR3 DNA reads TGTGCCAGCAGTTACGAGTACAGGAGAGAAGCTTTCTTT.